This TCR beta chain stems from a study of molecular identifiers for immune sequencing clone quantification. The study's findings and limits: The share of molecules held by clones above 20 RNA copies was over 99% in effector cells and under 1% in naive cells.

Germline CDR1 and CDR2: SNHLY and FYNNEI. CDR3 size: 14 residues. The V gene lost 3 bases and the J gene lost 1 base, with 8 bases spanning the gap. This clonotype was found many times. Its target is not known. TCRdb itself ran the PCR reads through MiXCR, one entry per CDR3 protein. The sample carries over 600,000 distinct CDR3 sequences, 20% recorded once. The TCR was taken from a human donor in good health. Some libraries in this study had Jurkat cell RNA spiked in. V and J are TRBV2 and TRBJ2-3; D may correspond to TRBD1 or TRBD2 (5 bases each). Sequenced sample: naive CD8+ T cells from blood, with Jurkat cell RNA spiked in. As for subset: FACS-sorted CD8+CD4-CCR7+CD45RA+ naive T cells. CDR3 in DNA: TGTGCCAGCAGTGATGGGACGGGCACAGATACGCAGTATTTT. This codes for CASSDGTGTDTQYF.